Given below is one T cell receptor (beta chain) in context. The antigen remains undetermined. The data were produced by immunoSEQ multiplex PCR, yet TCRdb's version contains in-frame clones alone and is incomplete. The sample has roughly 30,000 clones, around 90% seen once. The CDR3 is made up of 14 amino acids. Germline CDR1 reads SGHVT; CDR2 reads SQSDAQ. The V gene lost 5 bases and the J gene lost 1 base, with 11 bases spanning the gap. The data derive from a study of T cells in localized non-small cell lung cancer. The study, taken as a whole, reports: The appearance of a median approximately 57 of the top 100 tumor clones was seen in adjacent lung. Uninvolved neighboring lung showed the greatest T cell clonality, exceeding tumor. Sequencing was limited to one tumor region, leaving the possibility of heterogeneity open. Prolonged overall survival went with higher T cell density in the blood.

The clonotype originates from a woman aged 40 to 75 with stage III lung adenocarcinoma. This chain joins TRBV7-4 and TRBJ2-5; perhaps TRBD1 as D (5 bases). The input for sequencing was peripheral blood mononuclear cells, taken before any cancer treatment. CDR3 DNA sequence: TGTGCCAGCAGCCAGGGCAGGGCCCAAGAGACCCAGTACTTC. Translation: CASSQGRAQETQYF.